This note documents a single T cell receptor beta chain sequence. Its antigen is still unknown. This entry comes from a study of T cell responses to AZD1222 COVID-19 vaccine. Across the study: Recipients boosted at about 4 weeks or about 12 weeks are pooled.

The repertoire was sequenced with immunoSEQ multiplex PCR; TCRdb's copy has only in-frame clones and lacks some. The sample records around 90,000 clones, 70% to 90% being singletons. Study results and limitations: Nearly half of spike-specific TCRs reportedly target unmutated variant regions. Seropositivity was recorded at baseline in only a handful of AZD1222 recipients.

The ends lost 5 bases at V and 0 bases at J; junction bases unmatched: 9. Per the germline V gene, CDR1 is MNHEY and CDR2 is SVGEGT. This CDR3 has 16 residues. The sequencing used peripheral blood, collected on day 0 of AZD1222 vaccination. This chain connects TRBV6-2 or TRBV6-3 to TRBJ2-7; 8 positions agree with TRBD1. The source of this sequence is an adult in good health. The CDR3 sequence: CASSDPGQGLSYEQYF. The CDR3 DNA is TGTGCCAGCAGTGACCCCGGACAGGGTCTCTCCTACGAGCAGTACTTC.